These 28 T cell receptor beta chains were sequenced from one sample in a study of post-analysis software for immune sequencing data. Unique molecular identifiers tagged the TCR beta cDNA libraries. TCRdb analysed the PCR reads with MiXCR anew, one entry per CDR3 protein. The repertoire has over 700,000 distinct CDR3 sequences, about 32% of them found once; the top ten carry around 0.55%. Notes on the study in general: Elevated frequency relative to controls characterized several TRBV segments in patients, TRBV5-6, TRBV5-1 and TRBV20-1 among them.

These receptors lack a known antigen. Sequenced material: blood. These receptors were collected from a girl aged 5-17 years with multiple sclerosis.

This clonotype showed up just a few times. This chain uses TRBV7-2 with TRBJ1-5, with 7 bases that match TRBD1. V gave up 1 base and J gave up 7 bases; unmatched junction bases: 7. The CDR3 extends over 15 amino acids. CDR1 SGHTA and CDR2 FQGNSA come from the germline V gene. The CDR3, as DNA: TGTGCCAGCAGCTTAGATGACAGGGTTGGACAGCCCCAGCATTTT. This sequence encodes CASSLDDRVGQPQHF.

V usage is TRBV20-1 and J usage is TRBJ1-1; D is uncertain. This CDR3 is 11 amino acids long. Germline V lookup: CDR1 DFQATT, CDR2 SNEGSKA (reference sequence). V lost 6 bases and J lost 2, with 7 bases in between. The CDR3 DNA reads TGCAGTGCCAATTCTAACACTGAAGCTTTCTTT. It codes for CSANSNTEAFF.

The table lists this clonotype with many counts. The V call is TRBV10-3, the J call TRBJ2-5; 11 bases map to TRBD1. After removal of 5 bases from V and 3 bases from J, the junction contained 2 bases not matched to a gene. Germline V gene lookup returns CDR1 ENHRY and CDR2 SYGVKD. The CDR3 contains 14 residues. CDR3 DNA: TGTGCCATCAGTCCGGGACAGGGGGAAGAGACCCAGTACTTC. Translation: CAISPGQGEETQYF.

J is TRBJ2-1 and V is TRBV9; D gene ambiguous. The ends were cut back, 4 bases at V and 6 bases at J, with 8 bases in the middle. The CDR3 has 12 amino acids. The germline V gene encodes CDR1 SGDLS and CDR2 YYNGEE. In DNA, the CDR3 is TGTGCCAGCAGCCAGGACCCCAATGAGCAGTTCTTC. This sequence encodes CASSQDPNEQFF.

This chain joins TRBV28 and TRBJ2-3, with D perhaps matching TRBD2 (5 bases). Germline V gene data show CDR1 as MDHEN and CDR2 as SYDVKM. The ends were cut back, 2 bases at V and 1 base at J, with 10 bases in the middle. The length of the CDR3 is 15 residues. CDR3 sequence (DNA): TGTGCCAGCAGTTTAAGCGGACTGCGCACAGATACGCAGTATTTT. Amino acid sequence: CASSLSGLRTDTQYF.

This clonotype was seen a few times. This chain joins TRBV11-2 and TRBJ2-5; 8 nucleotides match TRBD2. The CDR3 totals 14 residues. V lost 1 base and J lost 8; bases outside the gene matches: 6. Germline V gene lookup returns CDR1 SGHAT and CDR2 FQNNGV. Here the CDR3 DNA reads TGTGCCAGCAGCTTAGTTCGAACTAGCGGTACCCAGTACTTC. Translating it yields CASSLVRTSGTQYF. The full variable domain, in which reference TRBV11-2 and TRBJ2-5 provide the parts outside the CDR3, is EAGVAQSPRYKIIEKRQSVAFWCNPISGHATLYWYQQILGQGPKLLIQFQNNGVVDDSQLPKDRFSAERLKGVDSTLKIQPAKLEDSAVYLCASSLVRTSGTQYFGPGTRLLVL.

This clonotype has more than one count but fewer than ten. The chain employs TRBV29-1 and TRBJ2-7; D perhaps matches TRBD1 (6 bases). This CDR3 comprises 12 residues. Germline CDR1 is SQVTM and CDR2 is ANQGSEA. V gave up 4 bases and J gave up 2 bases, with 9 bases separating them. CDR3 bases: TGCAGCGTTGCGGACAGTCCCTACGAGCAGTACTTC. Its protein is CSVADSPYEQYF.

V and J are TRBV7-2 and TRBJ1-1; tentative D call: TRBD1 (6 bases). Germline V lookup: CDR1 SGHTA, CDR2 FQGNSA. CDR3 size: 17 residues. The germline V and J ends were trimmed by 0 bases and 1 base, with 15 bases remaining between them. CDR3 region: CASSLAGTGFPNTEAFF. CDR3 sequence (DNA): TGTGCCAGCAGCTTAGCCGGAACAGGGTTCCCGAACACTGAAGCTTTCTTT.

A single count supports this clonotype. The chain uses TRBV6-5 and TRBJ2-4; 9 bases align to TRBD1. The DNA end is more similar to TRBJ2-7, so the J call may be wrong. The germline gives CDR1 MNHEY, CDR2 SVGAGI. The CDR3 runs 17 residues. CDR3 DNA: TGTGCCAGCAGTTACTACAGGGGGCTACGGCGATGGGACGAGCAGTACTTC. Translated, it gives CASSYYRGLRRWDEQYF.

J is TRBJ2-1 and V is TRBV28; no definite D call. Trimming shortened V by 6 bases and J by 3 bases, and 12 bases separated the two germline ends. This CDR3 has 14 amino acids. CDR1 and CDR2 (germline): MDHEN, SYDVKM. The CDR3 protein is CASSQLLGYNEQFF. DNA for the CDR3: TGTGCCAGCAGCCAACTATTGGGCTACAATGAGCAGTTCTTC.

The rearrangement links TRBV3-1 to TRBJ2-3; 9 positions agree with TRBD2. After removal of 0 bases from V and 6 bases from J, the junction contained 10 bases not matched to a gene. This CDR3 is 17 amino acids long. Looked up from germline, CDR1 is LGHDT and CDR2 is YNNKEL (reference sequence). This chain's CDR3 is CASSQELAGVFLDTQYF. The DNA of the CDR3 is TGTGCCAGCAGCCAAGAGTTAGCGGGGGTCTTCTTGGATACGCAGTATTTT.

The chain joins TRBV6-6 to TRBJ2-2, with 10 bases fitting TRBD2. After removal of 6 bases from V and 9 bases from J, the junction contained 7 bases not matched to a gene. CDR1 and CDR2 (germline): MNHNY, SVGAGI (reference sequence). CDR3 length: 14 residues. As DNA, the CDR3 is TGTGCCAGCAGAGCGGGAGGGCCGGAACGGGAGCTGTTTTTT. It is translated as CASRAGGPERELFF.

This clonotype was recorded a few times. The chain recombines TRBV15 with TRBJ2-3; D unresolved. The CDR3 runs to 14 residues. Germline CDR1 and CDR2: LNHNV and YYDKDF (reference sequence). The V end was cut by 0 bases, the J end by 3 bases, with 7 bases between. The CDR3 DNA is TGTGCCACCAGCAGAGAGTACAGAACAGATACGCAGTATTTT. It encodes CATSREYRTDTQYF.

V usage is TRBV2 and J usage is TRBJ2-1; TRBD2 agrees at 8 bases. Germline V gene sequence: CDR1 SNHLY, CDR2 FYNNEI. The junction had 7 bases not matched to a gene; V was cut back by 6 bases and J by 3 bases. The CDR3 contains 15 residues. For the CDR3, the DNA is TGTGCCAGCAGGGTAGCGGGGAGGGACTACAATGAGCAGTTCTTC. Protein: CASRVAGRDYNEQFF.

This chain joins TRBV27 and TRBJ1-6; D not certain. The CDR3 spans 16 residues. V shed 7 bases and J shed 0 bases, with 13 bases lying between them. Per germline, CDR1 MNHEY and CDR2 SMNVEV (reference sequence). CDR3 sequence: CASMTREISYNSPLHF. In nucleotides, the CDR3 is TGTGCCAGCATGACCCGAGAAATCTCCTATAATTCACCCCTCCACTTT.

Comments on this clonotype: Sequence at one end of the junction differs from germline and may be a read error. This chain joins TRBV28 and TRBJ2-6; 7 bases fit TRBD2. Germline V gives CDR1 MDHEN, CDR2 SYDVKM. This CDR3 region has 17 residues. CDR3 loop: CAGSPGTTTPGANVLTF. The DNA for the CDR3 is TGTGCCGGCAGTCCCGGGACTACGACGCCGGGGGCCAACGTCCTGACTTTC.

Only a few counts were recorded for this clonotype. The chain links TRBV5-1 to TRBJ1-4; 9 bases map to TRBD1. This CDR3 is 14 amino acids long. V dropped 0 bases and J dropped 8; count of bases not matched to a gene: 2. Germline CDR1 and CDR2: SGHRS and YFSETQ. The CDR3: CASSLDRGQEKLFF. CDR3 in DNA: TGCGCCAGCAGCTTGGACAGGGGGCAAGAAAAACTGTTTTTT.

This chain connects TRBV12-3 or TRBV12-4 to TRBJ2-7; D might be TRBD2 (6 bases). V lost 2 bases, J lost 2 bases, and 13 bases lay in between. The CDR3 has 15 amino acids. CDR3 coding DNA: TGTGCCAGCAGTTTATCCGGGACTCCGACCTACGAGCAGTACTTC. Translating gives CASSLSGTPTYEQYF.

This rearrangement joins TRBV20-1 to TRBJ2-7, with TRBD1 as a possible D gene (5 bases). Germline lookup yields CDR1 DFQATT and CDR2 SNEGSKA (reference sequence). The CDR3 totals 13 residues. V was cut by 6 bases and J by 0 bases, with 12 bases left in between. CDR3 in DNA: TGCAGTGCGGAACAGGAGACCTCCTACGAGCAGTACTTC. Protein product: CSAEQETSYEQYF.

There are a few counts of this clonotype. The chain carries TRBV7-2 and TRBJ2-3, with D unresolved. CDR3 length equals 14 residues. The germline V gene encodes CDR1 SGHTA and CDR2 FQGNSA. V shed 3 bases and J shed 6 bases, with 13 bases lying between them. The CDR3 loop reads CASSFRRVVDTQYF. The CDR3 DNA sequence: TGTGCCAGCAGCTTCCGTCGAGTGGTTGATACGCAGTATTTT.

This clonotype appeared a few times. V usage is TRBV12-3 or TRBV12-4 and J usage is TRBJ2-1; D gene ambiguous. Trimming cost V 2 bases and J 5 bases, with 7 bases left between them. The CDR3 extends over 13 amino acids. As DNA, the CDR3 is TGTGCCAGCAGTTTAAACGTAGACAATGAGCAGTTCTTC. The encoded protein is CASSLNVDNEQFF.

Details on this clonotype: In this CDR3 the conserved last residue, phenylalanine or tryptophan, is missing, so a read error is likely. The chain couples TRBV2 to TRBJ2-5, with no clear D. Germline CDR1 SNHLY, CDR2 FYNNEI. The CDR3 is 12 amino acids. V was clipped by 4 bases and J by 5 bases, with 8 bases between them. This chain's CDR3 is CASSGTRETQYL. The CDR3 DNA sequence: TGTGCCAGCAGTGGCACCAGGGAGACCCAGTACTTG.

In its sample, this clonotype was seen a few times. One junction end disagrees with the germline gene, perhaps due to a read error. The chain combines TRBV29-1 with TRBJ2-5, with D perhaps TRBD1 (6 bases). Germline-derived CDR1 and CDR2 are SQVTM and ANQGSEA. The CDR3 extends over 13 amino acids. The CDR3 here is CSVGARRDNEQYF. For the CDR3, the DNA is TGTAGCGTTGGGGCGCGAAGGGACAATGAGCAGTACTTC.

There are a few counts of this clonotype. The chain is built from TRBV29-1 and TRBJ2-7, with 12 bases that match TRBD2. Germline-derived CDR1 and CDR2 are SQVTM and ANQGSEA. The V and J ends lost 6 bases and 6 bases, in that order; junction bases with no gene match: 6. The CDR3 is made up of 13 amino acids. CDR3 DNA: TGCAGCGTATCTAGCGGGAGGGCCGTCGAGCAGTACTTC. Encoded protein: CSVSSGRAVEQYF.

This clonotype came up a few times. The chain joins TRBV6-2 or TRBV6-3 to TRBJ2-1, with 8 bases matching TRBD2. Germline V CDR1 and CDR2: MNHEY, SVGEGT. The CDR3 runs 17 residues. The V and J ends lost 0 bases and 7 bases, in that order; junction bases with no gene match: 11. As DNA, the CDR3 is TGTGCCAGCAGTTACTCGATAGTTCCAGCGGGAGTAAATGAGCAGTTCTTC. It specifies CASSYSIVPAGVNEQFF.

V is TRBV12-3 or TRBV12-4 and J is TRBJ2-3; weak D call: TRBD1 (5 bases). Trimming shortened V by 6 bases and J by 4 bases, and 20 bases separated the two germline ends. The CDR3 runs to 16 residues. CDR3 amino acids: CASRSNRQGRADTQYF. DNA of the CDR3: TGTGCCAGCAGGTCTAATCGCCAGGGTAGGGCAGATACGCAGTATTTT.

This clonotype was seen at least ten times. The chain joins TRBV6-5 to TRBJ2-7; D not certain. In germline, CDR1 is MNHEY, CDR2 SVGAGI. The CDR3 is 15 amino acids. Trimming took 0 bases from V and 2 from J, leaving 11 bases between them. CDR3 protein: CASSYSPAAPYEQYF. CDR3 in DNA: TGTGCCAGCAGTTACTCCCCAGCAGCCCCCTACGAGCAGTACTTC.

J is TRBJ1-2 and V is TRBV25-1, with 7 bases identical to TRBD1. Germline CDR1 MGHDK, CDR2 SYGVNS. V lost 1 base to trimming and J lost 4 bases; unmatched junction nucleotides: 0. There are 13 residues in the CDR3. The CDR3 sequence: CASSEWDSYGYTF. The CDR3 nucleotides are TGTGCCAGCAGTGAATGGGACAGCTATGGCTACACCTTC.